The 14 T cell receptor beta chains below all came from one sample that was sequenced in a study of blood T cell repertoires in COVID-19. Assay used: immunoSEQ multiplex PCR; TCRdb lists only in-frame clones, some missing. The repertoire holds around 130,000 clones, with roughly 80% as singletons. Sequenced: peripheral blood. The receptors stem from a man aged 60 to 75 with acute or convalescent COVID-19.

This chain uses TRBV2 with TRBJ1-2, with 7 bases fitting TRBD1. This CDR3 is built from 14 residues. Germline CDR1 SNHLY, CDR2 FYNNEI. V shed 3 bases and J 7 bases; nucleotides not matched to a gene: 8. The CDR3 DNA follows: TGTGCCAGCAGTGAGAGACAGGGTTCTTTTGGCTACACCTTC. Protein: CASSERQGSFGYTF. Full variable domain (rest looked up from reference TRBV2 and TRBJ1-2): EPEVTQTPSHQVTQMGQEVILRCVPISNHLYFYWYRQILGQKVEFLVSFYNNEISEKSEIFDDQFSVERPDGSNFTLKIRSTKLEDSAMYFCASSERQGSFGYTFGSGTRLTVV.

The CDR3 region has the DNA TGTGCCAGCTCACCAGAGCAGGGGCCCCACAATGAGCAGTTCTTC. Translation: CASSPEQGPHNEQFF. J is TRBJ2-1 and V is TRBV18; D may be TRBD1 (6 bases). CDR1 and CDR2 from the germline V gene are KGHSH and LQKENI. The CDR3 runs 15 residues. V gave up 2 bases and J gave up 5 bases, with 13 bases separating them.

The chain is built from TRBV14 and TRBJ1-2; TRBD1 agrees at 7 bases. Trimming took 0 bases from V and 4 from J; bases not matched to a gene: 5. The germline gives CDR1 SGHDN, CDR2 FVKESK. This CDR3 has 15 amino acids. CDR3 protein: CASSQDTTGSYGYTF. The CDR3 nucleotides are TGTGCCAGCAGCCAAGATACGACAGGGTCCTATGGCTACACCTTC.

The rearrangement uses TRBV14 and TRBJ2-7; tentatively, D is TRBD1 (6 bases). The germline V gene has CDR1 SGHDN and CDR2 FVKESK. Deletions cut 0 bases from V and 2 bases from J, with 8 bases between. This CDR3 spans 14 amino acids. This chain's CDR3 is CASSQETGAYEQYF. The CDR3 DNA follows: TGTGCCAGCAGCCAAGAGACAGGAGCCTACGAGCAGTACTTC. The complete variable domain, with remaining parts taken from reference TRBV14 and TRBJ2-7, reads EAGVTQFPSHSVIEKGQTVTLRCDPISGHDNLYWYRRVMGKEIKFLLHFVKESKQDESGMPNNRFLAERTGGTYSTLKVQPAELEDSGVYFCASSQETGAYEQYFGPGTRLTVT.

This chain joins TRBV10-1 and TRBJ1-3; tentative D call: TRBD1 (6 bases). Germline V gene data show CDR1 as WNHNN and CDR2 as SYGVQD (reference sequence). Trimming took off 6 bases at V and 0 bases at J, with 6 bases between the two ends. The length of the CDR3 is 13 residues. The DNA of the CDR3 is TGCGCCAGCAGGGACAGCTCTGGAAACACCATATATTTT. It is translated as CASRDSSGNTIYF.

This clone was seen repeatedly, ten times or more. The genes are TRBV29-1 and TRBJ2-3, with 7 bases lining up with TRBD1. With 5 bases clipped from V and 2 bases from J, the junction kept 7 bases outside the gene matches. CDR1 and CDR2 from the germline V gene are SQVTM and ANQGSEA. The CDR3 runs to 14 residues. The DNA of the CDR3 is TGCAGCGTTTATGACAGGGCAGCCACAGATACGCAGTATTTT. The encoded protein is CSVYDRAATDTQYF.

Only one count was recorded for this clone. CDR3 sequence (DNA): TGCGCCAGCTCTCCTAATAGCGCCGTCTCCTACGAGCAGTACTTC. This gives the protein CASSPNSAVSYEQYF. The chain is built from TRBV5-1 and TRBJ2-7; D may be TRBD2 (5 bases). This CDR3 is 15 amino acids long. The V end lost 7 bases, the J end lost 0 bases, and 17 bases lay between the germline ends. Germline V CDR1 and CDR2: SGHRS, YFSETQ.

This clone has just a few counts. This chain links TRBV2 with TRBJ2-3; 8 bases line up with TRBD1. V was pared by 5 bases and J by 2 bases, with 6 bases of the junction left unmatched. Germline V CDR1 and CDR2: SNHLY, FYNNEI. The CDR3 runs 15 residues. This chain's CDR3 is CASSTDRGLTDTQYF. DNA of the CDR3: TGTGCCAGCAGTACCGACAGGGGCCTCACAGATACGCAGTATTTT.

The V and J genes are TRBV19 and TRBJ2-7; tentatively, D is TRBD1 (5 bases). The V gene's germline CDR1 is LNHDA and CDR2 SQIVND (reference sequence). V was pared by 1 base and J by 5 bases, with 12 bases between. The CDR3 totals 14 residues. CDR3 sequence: CASSIVGRVDEQYF. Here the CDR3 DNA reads TGTGCCAGTAGTATAGTAGGCAGGGTGGACGAGCAGTACTTC.

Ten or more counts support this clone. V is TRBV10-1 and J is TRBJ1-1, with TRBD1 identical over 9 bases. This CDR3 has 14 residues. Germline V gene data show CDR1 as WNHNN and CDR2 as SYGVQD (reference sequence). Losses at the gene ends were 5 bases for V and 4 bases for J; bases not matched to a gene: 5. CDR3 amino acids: CASSPGTGPTEAFF. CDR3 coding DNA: TGCGCCAGCAGTCCCGGGACAGGGCCCACTGAAGCTTTCTTT.

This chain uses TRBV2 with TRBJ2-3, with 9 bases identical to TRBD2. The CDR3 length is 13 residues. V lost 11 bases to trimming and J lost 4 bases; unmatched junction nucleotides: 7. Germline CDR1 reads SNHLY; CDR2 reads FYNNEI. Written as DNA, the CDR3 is TGTGCCTCACCGGGACTAGCCGCAGATACGCAGTATTTT. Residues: CASPGLAADTQYF.

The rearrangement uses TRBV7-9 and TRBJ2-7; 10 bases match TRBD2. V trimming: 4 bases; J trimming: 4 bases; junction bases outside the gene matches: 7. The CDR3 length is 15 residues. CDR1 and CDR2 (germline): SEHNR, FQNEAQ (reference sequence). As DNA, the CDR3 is TGTGCCAGCAGCTCCCATCCTAGCGGGAGTTACGAGCAGTACTTC. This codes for CASSSHPSGSYEQYF. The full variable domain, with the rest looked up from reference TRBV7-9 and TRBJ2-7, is DTGVSQNPRHKITKRGQNVTFRCDPISEHNRLYWYRQTLGQGPEFLTYFQNEAQLEKSRLLSDRFSAERPKGSFSTLEIQRTEQGDSAMYLCASSSHPSGSYEQYFGPGTRLTVT.

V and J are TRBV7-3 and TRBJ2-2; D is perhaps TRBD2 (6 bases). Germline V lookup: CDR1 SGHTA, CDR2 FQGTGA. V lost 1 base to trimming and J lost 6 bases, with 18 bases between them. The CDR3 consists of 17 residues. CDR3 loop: CASSLIPTRARPGELFF. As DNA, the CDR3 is TGTGCCAGCAGCTTAATTCCGACTAGGGCGAGGCCCGGGGAGCTGTTTTTT.

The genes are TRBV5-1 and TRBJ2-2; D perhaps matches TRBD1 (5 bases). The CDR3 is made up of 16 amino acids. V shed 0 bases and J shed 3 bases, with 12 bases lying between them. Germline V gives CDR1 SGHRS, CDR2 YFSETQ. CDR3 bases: TGCGCCAGCAGCTTGGAGGGCAGGGTGGACACCGGGGAGCTGTTTTTT. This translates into CASSLEGRVDTGELFF.